The 25 T cell receptor beta chains in this list originate from one sample, sequenced in a study of T cells in Graves' hyperthyroidism and ophthalmopathy. Researchers amplified the TCR beta CDR3 regions from RNA transcripts. The HTBI primer set was used in a first-round RT-PCR of the TCR CDR3. In TCRdb, the multiplex PCR reads were re-called with MiXCR into one record per CDR3 protein. This table has hundreds of thousands of distinct CDR3 sequences, approximately 25% appearing once. The material sequenced was blood. All receptors come from a woman aged 25 to 39 with Graves' ophthalmopathy.

This clonotype showed up many times. The chain carries TRBV11-2 and TRBJ2-7; D is perhaps TRBD1 or TRBD2 (5 bases each). Trimming took off 5 bases at V and 3 bases at J, with 14 bases between the two ends. The CDR3 has 14 residues. Germline-derived CDR1 and CDR2 are SGHAT and FQNNGV. CDR3 in amino acids: CASSPGTLLYEQYF. The CDR3 region has the DNA TGTGCCAGCAGCCCTGGGACGCTCCTCTACGAGCAGTACTTC. The variable domain in full, with the rest retrieved from reference TRBV11-2 and TRBJ2-7, is EAGVAQSPRYKIIEKRQSVAFWCNPISGHATLYWYQQILGQGPKLLIQFQNNGVVDDSQLPKDRFSAERLKGVDSTLKIQPAKLEDSAVYLCASSPGTLLYEQYFGPGTRLTVT.

This clonotype was seen repeatedly, ten times or more. The rearrangement joins TRBV6-5 to TRBJ2-7; TRBD2 agrees at 9 bases. V was pared by 2 bases and J by 5 bases, with 4 bases of the junction left unmatched. The V gene's germline CDR1 is MNHEY and CDR2 SVGAGI. The CDR3 totals 14 residues. The CDR3: CASSYQRGDHEQYF. The CDR3 DNA follows: TGTGCCAGCAGTTACCAGCGGGGGGACCACGAGCAGTACTTC.

This chain connects TRBV4-2 to TRBJ1-1; D uncertain. Germline assignment: CDR1 LGHNA and CDR2 YNFKEQ. This CDR3 has 14 amino acids. The V end was cut by 0 bases, the J end by 3 bases, with 8 bases between. Here the CDR3 reads CASSQDPRDTEAFF. In DNA form, the CDR3 reads TGTGCCAGCAGCCAAGATCCCCGGGACACTGAAGCTTTCTTT.

The chain joins TRBV29-1 to TRBJ1-2, with 7 bases that match TRBD1. Germline CDR1 SQVTM, CDR2 ANQGSEA. The CDR3 sequence is 11 residues long. The trim removed 8 bases at V and 8 bases at J, leaving 8 bases unmatched. CDR3 DNA sequence: TGCAGCCTAAGAGGGGGCAACGGCTACACCTTC. Protein: CSLRGGNGYTF.

The table lists this clonotype with many counts. CDR3 sequence reads: CASSLAGGLNTEAFF. CDR3 coding DNA: TGTGCCAGCAGTTTGGCAGGGGGCCTGAACACTGAAGCTTTCTTT. The gene calls are TRBV12-3 or TRBV12-4 and TRBJ1-1, with 8 bases aligning to TRBD1. The CDR3 length is 15 residues. The J segment lost 0 bases and the V segment lost 3 bases, leaving 3 bases of the junction unmatched.

A word on this clonotype: A much larger clone differs by one base, so this may be a read error. The chain couples TRBV27 to TRBJ2-5; the match to TRBD2 covers 9 bases. This CDR3 is built from 14 residues. V dropped 8 bases and J dropped 7; count of bases not matched to a gene: 11. Germline-derived CDR1 and CDR2 are MNHEY and SMNVEV (reference sequence). The CDR3 sequence is CASGLGLAKVTQYF. CDR3 nucleotides: TGTGCCAGCGGATTGGGACTAGCTAAAGTGACCCAGTACTTC.

This clonotype occurred a few times. The V gene is TRBV7-9, the J gene TRBJ2-7; a possible D gene is TRBD2 (6 bases). The CDR3 is 15 amino acids. The ends were cut back, 7 bases at V and 0 bases at J, with 16 bases in the middle. The V gene's germline CDR1 is SEHNR and CDR2 FQNEAQ (reference sequence). In nucleotides, the CDR3 is TGTGCCAGCACGGCATACGGAGGGAACTCCTACGAGCAGTACTTC. Translated, it gives CASTAYGGNSYEQYF.

The V gene is TRBV20-1, the J gene TRBJ2-5; D is undetermined. Looked up from germline, CDR1 is DFQATT and CDR2 is SNEGSKA (reference sequence). V was shortened by 2 bases and J by 4 bases, with 5 bases between the two germline ends. The length of the CDR3 is 11 residues. The chain's CDR3 is CSARPTETQYF. CDR3 nucleotides: TGCAGTGCTAGACCTACAGAGACCCAGTACTTC.

This chain joins TRBV6-2 or TRBV6-3 and TRBJ2-5; TRBD1 is a possible D gene (5 bases). The CDR3 has 11 residues. Between the trimmed V and J ends, which lost 9 bases and 3 bases, there was a span of 8 bases. Germline values: CDR1 MNHEY, CDR2 SVGEGT. The CDR3 nucleotides are TGTGCCAGGGGGCGAGAAGAGACCCAGTACTTC. As protein: CARGREETQYF.

This chain links TRBV28 with TRBJ1-2; TRBD1 matches at 7 bases. Germline lookup yields CDR1 MDHEN and CDR2 SYDVKM. V dropped 4 bases and J dropped 4; count of bases not matched to a gene: 6. The CDR3 covers 14 residues. The CDR3, as DNA: TGTGCCAGCAGTTCCGGACAGGCTTTCTATGGCTACACCTTC. This gives the protein CASSSGQAFYGYTF.

This clonotype was picked up many times. The chain recombines TRBV6-2 or TRBV6-3 with TRBJ2-7, with D unclear. The germline V gene encodes CDR1 MNHEY and CDR2 SVGEGT. V was trimmed by 5 bases and J by 4 bases, leaving 9 bases between them. CDR3 length: 12 amino acids. The CDR3 sequence is CASSRRIYEQYF. CDR3 nucleotide sequence: TGTGCCAGCAGTCGAAGGATTTACGAGCAGTACTTC.

This clonotype occurred a few times. This chain links TRBV20-1 with TRBJ2-5, with TRBD1 matching 7 bases. This CDR3 is built from 12 residues. The ends lost 2 bases at V and 4 bases at J; junction bases unmatched: 1. Germline assignment: CDR1 DFQATT and CDR2 SNEGSKA (reference sequence). CDR3 region: CSARKGAETQYF. The DNA of the CDR3 is TGCAGTGCTAGAAAGGGGGCAGAGACCCAGTACTTC.

The V and J genes are TRBV6-1 and TRBJ1-1; D is unresolved. The CDR3 length is 13 residues. Per germline, CDR1 MNHNS and CDR2 SASEGT. Deletions cut 1 base from V and 1 base from J, with 4 bases between. For the CDR3, the DNA is TGTGCCAGCAGTGAAGTCGAGAACACTGAAGCTTTCTTT. Translated: CASSEVENTEAFF.

The J gene is TRBJ1-6, the V gene TRBV7-2; possibly TRBD1 for D (5 bases). The CDR3 has 13 residues. Germline V gene sequence: CDR1 SGHTA, CDR2 FQGNSA. Trimming cost V 6 bases and J 6 bases, with 9 bases left between them. This chain's CDR3 is CASSRDPNSPLHF. In DNA form, the CDR3 reads TGTGCCAGCAGTCGGGACCCTAATTCACCCCTCCACTTT.

This clonotype was counted between two and nine times. This clone may be a read error of a much larger clone one base away. The chain employs TRBV29-1 and TRBJ1-1; D ambiguous. The germline CDR1 and CDR2 sequences are SQVTM and ANQGSEA. This CDR3 has 12 residues. CDR3 amino acids: CSVHTLNTEACF. The CDR3 bases are TGCAGCGTCCACACACTGAACACTGAAGCTTGCTTT.

This clonotype was recorded many times. Mismatch with germline at one junction end may stem from a read error. CDR3 sequence reads: CIVVGDYEQYF. CDR3 sequence (DNA): TGCATCGTTGTTGGAGACTACGAGCAGTACTTC. The genes are TRBV29-1 and TRBJ2-7; D ambiguous. The germline gives CDR1 SQVTM, CDR2 ANQGSEA. The CDR3 loop spans 11 amino acids.

CDR3 bases: TGTGCCAGCTCACCACCTGGGGATCTGAACACTGAAGCTTTCTTT. The encoded protein is CASSPPGDLNTEAFF. The J gene is TRBJ1-1, the V gene TRBV18; D not certain. V was shortened by 0 bases and J by 0 bases, with 8 bases between the two germline ends. Germline CDR1 reads KGHSH; CDR2 reads LQKENI. This CDR3 is built from 15 residues. Filled out from reference TRBV18 and TRBJ1-1, the complete variable domain reads NAGVMQNPRHLVRRRGQEARLRCSPMKGHSHVYWYRQLPEEGLKFMVYLQKENIIDESGMPKERFSAEFPKEGPSILRIQQVVRGDSAAYFCASSPPGDLNTEAFFGQGTRLTVV.

The J gene is TRBJ1-2, the V gene TRBV5-1; D is unresolved. Trimming took off 6 bases at V and 8 bases at J, with 14 bases between the two ends. Germline V CDR1 and CDR2: SGHRS, YFSETQ. This CDR3 comprises 12 residues. The CDR3 sequence is CASTTNSGGYTF. The CDR3 DNA reads as TGCGCCAGCACCACGAACAGTGGCGGCTACACCTTC.

This clonotype turned up a few times. The genes are TRBV28 and TRBJ1-5, with 8 bases matching TRBD1. This CDR3 is built from 18 residues. J was trimmed by 1 base and V by 3 bases; bases with no gene match: 11. CDR1 and CDR2 from the germline V gene are MDHEN and SYDVKM. The CDR3 sequence: CASSLPSTGVVSNQPQHF. CDR3 DNA sequence: TGTGCCAGCAGTTTGCCCTCGACAGGGGTGGTGAGCAATCAGCCCCAGCATTTT.

This clonotype was counted ten times or more. This chain links TRBV7-8 with TRBJ1-1; D perhaps matches TRBD1 (5 bases). The CDR3 loop spans 17 amino acids. Deletions cut 1 base from V and 4 bases from J, with 19 bases between. Looked up from germline, CDR1 is SGHVS and CDR2 is FQNEAQ. The CDR3 reads CASSLVARRQGSTEAFF. DNA for the CDR3: TGTGCCAGCAGCTTAGTCGCCCGGCGCCAGGGATCCACTGAAGCTTTCTTT.

Many counts were recorded for this clonotype. The V and J genes are TRBV2 and TRBJ1-1; 10 nucleotides line up with TRBD1. The CDR3 is made up of 14 amino acids. CDR1 is SNHLY, CDR2 FYNNEI, per germline. V was clipped by 4 bases and J by 6 bases; unmatched bases: 5. The CDR3 DNA follows: TGTGCCAGCAGTGGGACAGGGGGACCGGCTGAAGCTTTCTTT. It specifies CASSGTGGPAEAFF.

The sample holds a few counts of this clonotype. This chain connects TRBV7-2 to TRBJ1-6, with D perhaps TRBD1 (5 bases). Trimming took 5 bases from V and 8 from J, leaving 10 bases between them. This CDR3 has 13 amino acids. Germline CDR1 reads SGHTA; CDR2 reads FQGNSA. The CDR3 DNA is TGTGCCAGCAGCCTACAGGTTTATTCACCCCTCCACTTT. Translating it yields CASSLQVYSPLHF. Combining the CDR3 with reference TRBV7-2 and TRBJ1-6 gives the whole variable domain GAGVSQSPSNKVTEKGKDVELRCDPISGHTALYWYRQSLGQGLEFLIYFQGNSAPDKSGLPSDRFSAERTGGSVSTLTIQRTQQEDSAVYLCASSLQVYSPLHFGNGTRLTVT.

This clonotype was seen repeatedly, ten times or more. The genes are TRBV6-1 and TRBJ1-3, with D tentatively TRBD1 (5 bases). Germline CDR1 MNHNS, CDR2 SASEGT. Trimming removed 5 bases at V and 3 bases at J, with 14 bases between. The CDR3 sequence is 15 residues long. CDR3: CASSQTGTSGNTIYF. The CDR3 bases are TGTGCCAGCAGTCAGACCGGGACGAGTGGAAACACCATATATTTT.

This sequence joins TRBV12-3 or TRBV12-4 and TRBJ2-4; D uncertain. V dropped 6 bases and J dropped 7 bases, with 16 bases sitting between them. The CDR3 contains 14 residues. CDR3 coding DNA: TGTGCCAGCAGCCCCTCTCGTAGGCTCAACATTCAGTACTTC. This codes for CASSPSRRLNIQYF.

This clonotype was observed at least ten times. The chain is built from TRBV11-1 and TRBJ2-7; D call uncertain. The V end lost 0 bases, the J end lost 2 bases, and 8 bases lay between the germline ends. This CDR3 has 14 amino acids. In germline, CDR1 is SGHAT, CDR2 FQDESV (reference sequence). Here the CDR3 reads CASSLAPETYEQYF. CDR3 sequence (DNA): TGTGCCAGCAGCTTAGCGCCGGAGACCTACGAGCAGTACTTC. Full variable domain (remainder filled in from reference TRBV11-1 and TRBJ2-7): EAEVAQSPRYKITEKSQAVAFWCDPISGHATLYWYRQILGQGPELLVQFQDESVVDDSQLPKDRFSAERLKGVDSTLKIQPAELGDSAMYLCASSLAPETYEQYFGPGTRLTVT.